The 2 T cell receptor beta chains in this list originate from one sample, sequenced in a study of graft-versus-host responses after intestinal transplantation. Only in-frame clones appear in the TCRdb table, and some are missing; sequencing was by immunoSEQ multiplex PCR. The sample has tens of thousands of clones, about 90% seen once. The sample here was PBMCs, taken about 310 days after intestinal transplant. These receptors were taken from a human patient who received an intestinal transplant, so some T cells may come from the graft donor.

The chain has TRBV10-3 and TRBJ1-5; no clear D. Germline-derived CDR1 and CDR2 are ENHRY and SYGVKD. There are 19 residues in the CDR3. Trimming left V 0 bases short and J 2 bases short, with 20 bases between. The CDR3: CAISESEGRSHNGNQPQHF. As DNA, the CDR3 is TGTGCCATCAGTGAGTCAGAGGGCAGGTCCCATAATGGCAATCAGCCCCAGCATTTT.

The chain combines TRBV4-1 with TRBJ2-3; TRBD1 might be the D (6 bases). V shed 0 bases and J shed 4 bases, with 14 bases lying between them. The CDR3 length is 16 residues. Per germline, CDR1 MGHRA and CDR2 YSYEKL. The CDR3 is CASSQDQGSRPDTQYF. The CDR3 DNA sequence: TGCGCCAGCAGCCAAGATCAGGGGTCCCGCCCAGATACGCAGTATTTT.